One and the same sample provided the 17 T cell receptor beta chains below, sequenced in a study of CD8 T cells in ankylosing spondylitis. Each CDR3 protein is one row after TCRdb ran MiXCR on the 5' RACE reads. The data hold around 88,000 distinct CDR3 sequences, with roughly 10% observed a single time. Sequencing was performed on blood, either unsorted or a sorted T cell fraction (not recorded which). These receptors all come from a male donor with ankylosing spondylitis or in good health (not recorded which).

Ten or more counts support this clonotype. The chain couples TRBV3-1 to TRBJ2-1; 15 positions match TRBD2. From germline, CDR1 is LGHDT and CDR2 YNNKEL (reference sequence). With V trimmed by 2 bases and J by 7 bases, 9 bases remained unmatched. The CDR3 is made up of 18 amino acids. CDR3 in amino acids: CASSQRTSGGALRNEQFF. The CDR3 nucleotides are TGTGCCAGCAGCCAAAGGACTAGCGGGGGGGCCCTAAGGAATGAGCAGTTCTTC.

The V gene is TRBV11-2, the J gene TRBJ2-4; 8 bases map to TRBD1. CDR1 is SGHAT and CDR2 is FQNNGV in the germline V gene. The V segment lost 5 bases and the J segment 7 bases; nucleotides outside the gene matches: 7. The CDR3 is 14 residues long. The CDR3 DNA reads as TGTGCCAGCAGCCCCTTGGACAGGGCGAACATTCAGTACTTC. Protein sequence: CASSPLDRANIQYF.

The V and J genes are TRBV14 and TRBJ2-3; 7 bases are shared with TRBD2. Germline lookup yields CDR1 SGHDN and CDR2 FVKESK. V lost 0 bases and J lost 2; bases outside the gene matches: 5. The CDR3 totals 16 residues. In DNA form, the CDR3 reads TGTGCCAGCAGCCAAGACGAGCGGGGTCACACAGATACGCAGTATTTT. This translates into CASSQDERGHTDTQYF. Together with reference TRBV14 and TRBJ2-3, the CDR3 gives the full variable domain: EAGVTQFPSHSVIEKGQTVTLRCDPISGHDNLYWYRRVMGKEIKFLLHFVKESKQDESGMPNNRFLAERTGGTYSTLKVQPAELEDSGVYFCASSQDERGHTDTQYFGPGTRLTVL.

This clonotype was counted at least ten times. The chain joins TRBV19 to TRBJ1-2, with TRBD1 as a possible D gene (5 bases). V lost 4 bases and J 7 bases, leaving 10 bases between the germline ends. This CDR3 is built from 12 residues. Per germline, CDR1 LNHDA and CDR2 SQIVND (reference sequence). This chain's CDR3 is CASSTGMSGYTF. DNA for the CDR3: TGTGCCAGTAGTACAGGGATGAGTGGCTACACCTTC. Supplemented by reference TRBV19 and TRBJ1-2, the full variable domain reads DGGITQSPKYLFRKEGQNVTLSCEQNLNHDAMYWYRQDPGQGLRLIYYSQIVNDFQKGDIAEGYSVSREKKESFPLTVTSAQKNPTAFYLCASSTGMSGYTFGSGTRLTVV.

Comments on this clonotype: This clone may be a read error of a much larger clone one base away. The rearrangement links TRBV3-1 to TRBJ1-2; D is unclear. This CDR3 region has 13 residues. V lost 1 base, J lost 12 bases, and 15 bases lay in between. Germline-derived CDR1 and CDR2 are LGHDT and YNNKEL (reference sequence). The CDR3 DNA follows: TGTGCCAGCAGCCAAGGGGCTGGAGTCGCCCACACCTTC. Its protein is CASSQGAGVAHTF.

The gene calls are TRBV2 and TRBJ2-3; 13 bases line up with TRBD2. Germline V gives CDR1 SNHLY, CDR2 FYNNEI. This CDR3 has 18 residues. CDR3 in amino acids: CTCSLEGLAGSKSDTQYF. CDR3 coding DNA: TGTACCTGCAGTTTAGAGGGACTAGCGGGGTCAAAATCGGATACGCAGTATTTT.

The rearrangement joins TRBV6-2 or TRBV6-3 to TRBJ2-1; 8 bases match TRBD2. Germline V gene data show CDR1 as MNHEY and CDR2 as SVGEGT. The CDR3 covers 15 residues. The V gene end was trimmed by 0 bases and the J gene end by 5 bases; junction bases not matched to a gene: 3. CDR3 in amino acids: CASSYSSGGHNEQFF. DNA of the CDR3: TGTGCCAGCAGTTACTCGAGCGGGGGCCACAATGAGCAGTTCTTC.

This chain uses TRBV7-2 with TRBJ1-5, with 8 bases that match TRBD1. This CDR3 region has 15 residues. Germline V gene sequence: CDR1 SGHTA, CDR2 FQGNSA. After removal of 5 bases from V and 5 bases from J, the junction contained 8 bases not matched to a gene. Here the CDR3 DNA reads TGTGCCAGCAGCGTTGACAGGGGTACTTATCAGCCCCAGCATTTT. Translating gives CASSVDRGTYQPQHF.

This clonotype was counted ten times or more. V usage is TRBV12-3 or TRBV12-4 and J usage is TRBJ2-5, with 10 bases lining up with TRBD1. V dropped 3 bases and J dropped 11; count of bases not matched to a gene: 6. This CDR3 is 13 amino acids long. CDR3 bases: TGTGCCAGCAGTTTTGGGGACAGGGGATCGCAGTACTTC. This encodes CASSFGDRGSQYF.

The table lists this clonotype with many counts. V and J are TRBV20-1 and TRBJ2-1; perhaps TRBD1 as D (6 bases). Trimming shortened V by 5 bases and J by 0 bases, and 8 bases separated the two germline ends. Germline V gene lookup returns CDR1 DFQATT and CDR2 SNEGSKA (reference sequence). The CDR3 has 13 amino acids. Here the CDR3 DNA reads TGCAGTGCTGGACAGAGCTCCTACAATGAGCAGTTCTTC. Amino acids: CSAGQSSYNEQFF.

This clonotype was seen at least ten times. The chain joins TRBV12-3 or TRBV12-4 to TRBJ2-3; D gene uncertain. CDR3 size: 14 residues. V was pared by 6 bases and J by 4 bases, with 14 bases between. Written as DNA, the CDR3 is TGTGCCAGCAGCCCGAAGGATGGCCCAGATACGCAGTATTTT. As protein: CASSPKDGPDTQYF.

This clonotype was counted at least ten times. The chain couples TRBV15 to TRBJ1-6; unclear D gene. CDR1 LNHNV and CDR2 YYDKDF come from the germline V gene (reference sequence). Trimming shortened V by 3 bases and J by 8 bases, and 8 bases separated the two germline ends. The CDR3 extends over 13 amino acids. The CDR3 DNA sequence: TGTGCCACCAGCAGGGTTCAAGATTCACCCCTCCACTTT. Translating it yields CATSRVQDSPLHF.

This clonotype appeared many times. This chain connects TRBV29-1 to TRBJ1-1; no definite D call. Germline CDR1 is SQVTM and CDR2 is ANQGSEA. The CDR3 consists of 13 residues. Trimming pared 5 bases from V and 1 base from J, leaving 11 bases between. For the CDR3, the DNA is TGCAGCGTTCGCTCCGTAGGGAACACTGAAGCTTTCTTT. It yields the protein CSVRSVGNTEAFF.

This clonotype was counted only a few times. V is TRBV28 and J is TRBJ1-2; TRBD1 might be the D (6 bases). The CDR3 runs to 14 residues. Germline V gene lookup returns CDR1 MDHEN and CDR2 SYDVKM. V was clipped by 2 bases and J by 5 bases, with 12 bases between them. As DNA, the CDR3 is TGTGCCAGCAGTTTAAGGTCTCAGGGGTATGGCTACACCTTC. The encoded protein is CASSLRSQGYGYTF.

This clonotype was detected ten times or more. The J gene is TRBJ2-7, the V gene TRBV7-2; no firm D call. Trimming left V 0 bases short and J 3 bases short, with 9 bases between. Per germline, CDR1 SGHTA and CDR2 FQGNSA. This CDR3 comprises 14 residues. In DNA, the CDR3 is TGTGCCAGCAGCTTAGCCGCAGGAAACTACGAGCAGTACTTC. Translated: CASSLAAGNYEQYF.

This clonotype was counted at least ten times. The chain links TRBV12-3 or TRBV12-4 to TRBJ1-5; D gene unclear. The germline V and J ends were trimmed by 5 bases and 9 bases, with 14 bases remaining between them. This CDR3 spans 13 amino acids. CDR3 coding DNA: TGTGCCAGCAGTCCCCGTTTCTTAGGGCCCCAGCATTTT. This codes for CASSPRFLGPQHF.

This sequence joins TRBV7-2 and TRBJ2-6, with a tentative D call TRBD2 (5 bases). Germline V gene lookup returns CDR1 SGHTA and CDR2 FQGNSA. This CDR3 has 16 amino acids. V lost 0 bases to trimming and J lost 4 bases, with 10 bases between them. CDR3 protein: CASSLARGSGANVLTF. The CDR3 nucleotides read TGTGCCAGCAGCTTAGCTCGAGGGAGCGGGGCCAACGTCCTGACTTTC.